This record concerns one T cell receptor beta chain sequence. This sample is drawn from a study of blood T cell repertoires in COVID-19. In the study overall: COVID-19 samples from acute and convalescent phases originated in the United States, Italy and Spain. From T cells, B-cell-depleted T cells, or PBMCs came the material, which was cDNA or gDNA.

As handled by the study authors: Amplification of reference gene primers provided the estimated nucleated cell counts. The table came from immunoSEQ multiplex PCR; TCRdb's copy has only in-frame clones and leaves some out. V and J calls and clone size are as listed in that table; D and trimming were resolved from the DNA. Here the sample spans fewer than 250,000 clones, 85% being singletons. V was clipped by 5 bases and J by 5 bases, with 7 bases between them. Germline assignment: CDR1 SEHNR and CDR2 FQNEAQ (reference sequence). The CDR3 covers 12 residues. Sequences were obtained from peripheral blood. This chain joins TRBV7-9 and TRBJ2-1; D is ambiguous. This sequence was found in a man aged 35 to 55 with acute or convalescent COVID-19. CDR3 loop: CASSPPDNEQFF. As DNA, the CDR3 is TGTGCCAGCAGCCCCCCGGACAATGAGCAGTTCTTC.